What follows describes a single TCR beta chain. The sample comes from a study of control samples from healthy donors and cancer patients. The data were produced by immunoSEQ multiplex PCR, yet TCRdb's version contains in-frame clones alone and is incomplete. Among roughly 130,000 clones, about 95% were seen once, and the ten largest hold 3.5% to 4%. The V segment lost 1 base and the J segment 7 bases; nucleotides outside the gene matches: 4. CDR3 size: 14 residues. Per germline, CDR1 SEHNR and CDR2 FQNEAQ (reference sequence). The specimen was blood. The V call is TRBV7-9, the J call TRBJ1-5; 7 bases are a match to TRBD1. The TCR comes from a man aged 25-45 years in good health. The CDR3 DNA sequence: TGTGCCAGCAGCTTAGGACAGGGTGGACAGCCCCAGCATTTT. Its protein is CASSLGQGGQPQHF.